These 15 T cell receptor beta chains were all obtained from the same sample, sequenced in a study of beta chain features in type 1 diabetes (dated by TCRdb to 2016 to 2019). The library was built by means of the immunoSEQ multiplex PCR assay. The High Capacity cDNA Reverse Transcription Kit was used to reverse transcribe all of the isolated RNA, meaning that expressed TCRB transcripts were what got sequenced. This immuneACCESS table, as held by TCRdb, lists in-frame sequences with V and J called but not all clones. Of the missing ones, under half trace to an unresolved V gene in checked studies; the others have no known cause. The sample table contains approximately 160,000 clones; only one count was recorded for over 7.5% of them. The top ten clonotypes cover 0.55% to 0.75% of the sample. Input material: central memory CD4+ T cells from blood. The receptors derive from a man younger than 35 in good health.

This sequence joins TRBV29-1 and TRBJ2-3; possible D gene TRBD2, 5 bases. V lost 7 bases, J lost 0 bases, and 11 bases lay in between. The CDR3 has 13 amino acids. In germline, CDR1 is SQVTM, CDR2 ANQGSEA. The CDR3 DNA follows: TGCAGCGCCTTTAGCGATAGCACAGATACGCAGTATTTT. Translation: CSAFSDSTDTQYF.

The chain couples TRBV4-3 to TRBJ2-3; D is uncertain. V was clipped by 6 bases and J by 0 bases, with 13 bases between them. The CDR3 is 15 amino acids. Germline CDR1 reads LGHNA; CDR2 reads YSLEER. The CDR3 DNA is TGCGCCAGCAGTTATTCTTGGCAGAGCACAGATACGCAGTATTTT. Its protein is CASSYSWQSTDTQYF.

This clone has just a few counts. This chain links TRBV29-1 with TRBJ1-1; 8 nucleotides line up with TRBD1. Germline V gives CDR1 SQVTM, CDR2 ANQGSEA. The CDR3 totals 14 residues. V was pared by 6 bases and J by 5 bases, with 11 bases of the junction left unmatched. The CDR3 sequence: CSVWDRMKETEAFF. CDR3 nucleotides: TGCAGCGTGTGGGACAGGATGAAGGAGACTGAAGCTTTCTTT.

This chain joins TRBV5-4 and TRBJ1-3, with D hard to call. The CDR3 has 16 amino acids. Germline CDR1 reads SGHNT; CDR2 reads YYREEE (reference sequence). V was cut by 0 bases and J by 0 bases, with 10 bases left in between. The CDR3 reads CASSLATFGSGNTIYF. In DNA form, the CDR3 reads TGTGCCAGCAGCTTGGCGACTTTCGGCTCTGGAAACACCATATATTTT.

The V gene is TRBV6-6, the J gene TRBJ2-1; possible D gene TRBD2, 6 bases. V lost 2 bases to trimming and J lost 6 bases, with 17 bases between them. The CDR3 sequence is 16 residues long. Germline loops: CDR1 MNHNY, CDR2 SVGAGI (reference sequence). The CDR3 DNA reads as TGTGCCAGCAGTTACGGTGCGCAGGGAGGAGGCAATGAGCAGTTCTTC. Translation: CASSYGAQGGGNEQFF.

The chain recombines TRBV9 with TRBJ1-4, with 7 nucleotides matching TRBD1. CDR3 length: 15 residues. Trimming took 4 bases from V and 1 from J; bases not matched to a gene: 4. The V gene's germline CDR1 is SGDLS and CDR2 YYNGEE. DNA for the CDR3: TGTGCCAGCAGCCCCAGGACAGGAACTAATGAAAAACTGTTTTTT. As protein: CASSPRTGTNEKLFF.

This clone appeared a few times. The chain employs TRBV5-6 and TRBJ1-6; D not resolved. The ends were cut back, 3 bases at V and 7 bases at J, with 17 bases in the middle. From germline, CDR1 is SGHDT and CDR2 YYEEEE. This CDR3 has 16 residues. CDR3 sequence reads: CASSWTFRGLNSPLHF. The CDR3 DNA follows: TGTGCCAGCAGCTGGACCTTCCGGGGTTTAAATTCACCCCTCCACTTT.

This clone was counted only a few times. This sequence joins TRBV6-5 and TRBJ2-1; possibly TRBD1 for D (6 bases). Germline values: CDR1 MNHEY, CDR2 SVGAGI. The CDR3 runs 15 residues. V lost 4 bases and J lost 3, with 13 bases in between. CDR3 protein: CASSLNRDNYNEQFF. Written as DNA, the CDR3 is TGTGCCAGCAGTTTGAACCGGGACAACTACAATGAGCAGTTCTTC.

This clone was counted only a few times. V usage is TRBV4-2 and J usage is TRBJ1-4, with 10 bases that match TRBD1. With V trimmed by 0 bases and J by 9 bases, 10 bases remained unmatched. Per the germline V gene, CDR1 is LGHNA and CDR2 is YNFKEQ. CDR3 length: 17 amino acids. CDR3 DNA: TGTGCCAGCAGCCAAGAAATAGTGGGGACAGGGGAGAAAAAACTGTTTTTT. As protein: CASSQEIVGTGEKKLFF.

This clone was counted at least ten times. V usage is TRBV28 and J usage is TRBJ1-1; TRBD1 is a possible D gene (5 bases). This CDR3 region has 13 residues. The ends were cut back, 7 bases at V and 3 bases at J, with 12 bases in the middle. Germline assignment: CDR1 MDHEN and CDR2 SYDVKM. CDR3 protein: CASTQGVYTEAFF. The CDR3 DNA reads TGTGCCAGCACCCAGGGTGTATACACTGAAGCTTTCTTT.

This clone was detected ten times or more. CDR3 nucleotides: TGTGCCAGCAGCCCCAGGGGCTCCTACGAGCAGTACTTC. This sequence encodes CASSPRGSYEQYF. The rearrangement links TRBV27 to TRBJ2-7; D is perhaps TRBD1 (6 bases). Germline CDR1 reads MNHEY; CDR2 reads SMNVEV (reference sequence). The CDR3 sequence is 13 residues long. The V gene lost 6 bases and the J gene lost 0 bases, with 9 bases spanning the gap.

This CDR3 reads CASSQDHGETQYF. CDR3 in DNA: TGTGCCAGCAGCCAAGATCACGGAGAGACCCAGTACTTC. This rearrangement joins TRBV4-2 to TRBJ2-5, with D hard to call. The CDR3 runs to 13 residues. The germline CDR1 and CDR2 sequences are LGHNA and YNFKEQ. The V end lost 0 bases, the J end lost 4 bases, and 6 bases lay between the germline ends.

Ten or more counts support this clone. The chain carries TRBV29-1 and TRBJ1-1, with a weak D call TRBD1 (5 bases). Looked up from germline, CDR1 is SQVTM and CDR2 is ANQGSEA. V was shortened by 7 bases and J by 0 bases, with 12 bases between the two germline ends. This CDR3 spans 13 amino acids. CDR3: CSAATTVNTEAFF. As DNA, the CDR3 is TGCAGCGCCGCGACGACAGTGAACACTGAAGCTTTCTTT.

This clone was detected only a few times. The gene calls are TRBV29-1 and TRBJ1-5; D is perhaps TRBD1 (5 bases). Trimming removed 6 bases at V and 3 bases at J, with 18 bases between. Looked up from germline, CDR1 is SQVTM and CDR2 is ANQGSEA. The CDR3 loop spans 15 amino acids. CDR3 bases: TGCAGCGTGTCCACCAACCAGGGTTTCAATCAGCCCCAGCATTTT. Translating gives CSVSTNQGFNQPQHF.

The table lists this clone with a few counts. The CDR3 DNA follows: TGCGCCAGCAGCTTGGCCCCGACTAGCGGGGGCTCCTACGAGCAGTACTTC. Its translation is CASSLAPTSGGSYEQYF. V and J are TRBV5-1 and TRBJ2-7; 12 bases align to TRBD2. CDR3 length: 17 amino acids. Trimming took 0 bases from V and 0 from J; bases not matched to a gene: 4. The germline V gene encodes CDR1 SGHRS and CDR2 YFSETQ. Full variable domain (missing parts from reference TRBV5-1 and TRBJ2-7): KAGVTQTPRYLIKTRGQQVTLSCSPISGHRSVSWYQQTPGQGLQFLFEYFSETQRNKGNFPGRFSGRQFSNSRSEMNVSTLELGDSALYLCASSLAPTSGGSYEQYFGPGTRLTVT.